These 24 T cell receptor beta chains originate from one sample sequenced in a study of post-analysis software for immune sequencing data. The TCR beta cDNA libraries carried unique molecular identifiers. TCRdb reprocessed the PCR reads with MiXCR, giving one entry per CDR3 protein. This sample has around 770,000 distinct CDR3 sequences; about 43% occur once, and the top ten carry roughly 5%. Which antigens these TCRs recognize remains unknown. Study outcomes and limitations: About 5 TRBV segments were more frequent in patients than controls; TRBV5-6, TRBV5-1 and TRBV20-1 belonged to this group.

Specimen: blood. All receptors derive from a girl aged 10-17 years with multiple sclerosis.

J is TRBJ1-2 and V is TRBV4-2; 9 bases align to TRBD1. J was trimmed by 7 bases and V by 4 bases; bases with no gene match: 10. The germline V gene has CDR1 LGHNA and CDR2 YNFKEQ. This CDR3 has 15 amino acids. Written as DNA, the CDR3 is TGTGCCAGCAGCCCCAGGGTCGGGACAGGGAGTGGCTACACCTTC. Protein sequence: CASSPRVGTGSGYTF.

This sequence joins TRBV11-2 and TRBJ2-1; D is perhaps TRBD2 (6 bases). The CDR3 extends over 16 amino acids. Trimming removed 3 bases from V and 6 bases from J, with 18 bases in between. Germline V gene data show CDR1 as SGHAT and CDR2 as FQNNGV. CDR3 in DNA: TGTGCCAGCAGCTTTAAAGGGACTCCCCCCTGCAATGAGCAGTTCTTC. Its translation is CASSFKGTPPCNEQFF.

This chain links TRBV15 with TRBJ2-7, with TRBD2 matching 10 bases. The germline V gene has CDR1 LNHNV and CDR2 YYDKDF (reference sequence). The CDR3 sequence is 19 residues long. V was clipped by 0 bases and J by 0 bases; unmatched bases: 11. DNA of the CDR3: TGTGCCACCAGCAGAGAGATCTATGGGACTAGCGACCGCTCCTACGAGCAGTACTTC. Its protein product is CATSREIYGTSDRSYEQYF.

This clonotype was detected only a few times. The J gene is TRBJ2-5, the V gene TRBV27, with TRBD2 identical over 7 bases. V was clipped by 6 bases and J by 11 bases; unmatched bases: 18. CDR3 length: 15 residues. Germline assignment: CDR1 MNHEY and CDR2 SMNVEV (reference sequence). In DNA form, the CDR3 reads TGTGCCAGCAGACCGGGAGGCTCCGGGATTTGGGAGCAGTACTTC. Protein sequence: CASRPGGSGIWEQYF.

This clonotype showed up just a few times. The rearrangement links TRBV3-1 to TRBJ2-1, with D perhaps matching TRBD1 or TRBD2 (5 bases each). V gave up 1 base and J gave up 12 bases, with 13 bases separating them. Germline-derived CDR1 and CDR2 are LGHDT and YNNKEL (reference sequence). This CDR3 region has 13 residues. CDR3: CASSQVIGEMQFF. The CDR3 DNA is TGTGCCAGCAGCCAAGTTATAGGGGAGATGCAGTTCTTC.

The chain uses TRBV7-2 and TRBJ2-7, with D possibly being TRBD1 or TRBD2 (6 bases each). The CDR3 consists of 14 residues. V was trimmed by 5 bases and J by 7 bases, leaving 18 bases between them. Germline CDR1 is SGHTA and CDR2 is FQGNSA. The CDR3 protein is CASSRGDWDNEQYF. CDR3 nucleotides: TGTGCCAGCAGCCGAGGGGACTGGGACAATGAGCAGTACTTC.

The chain uses TRBV7-9 and TRBJ2-5, with unresolved D. Per the germline V gene, CDR1 is SEHNR and CDR2 is FQNEAQ (reference sequence). Between the trimmed V and J ends, which lost 2 bases and 0 bases, there was a span of 10 bases. CDR3 length: 15 residues. In DNA, the CDR3 is TGTGCCAGCAGCTTAATCTGGAGCGACCAAGAGACCCAGTACTTC. It is translated as CASSLIWSDQETQYF.

The chain couples TRBV27 to TRBJ2-4; perhaps TRBD1 as D (6 bases). TRBJ2-7 explains the end of the DNA better; the J call may be wrong. The CDR3 spans 14 residues. Germline V gene sequence: CDR1 MNHEY, CDR2 SMNVEV (reference sequence). CDR3 bases: TGTGCCAGCAGCAAAGGGACAATCCAGGGCGAGCAGTACTTC. It is translated as CASSKGTIQGEQYF.

The chain joins TRBV29-1 to TRBJ2-1; TRBD2 agrees at 7 bases. From germline, CDR1 is SQVTM and CDR2 ANQGSEA. The CDR3 consists of 15 residues. V was pared by 0 bases and J by 7 bases, with 9 bases of the junction left unmatched. The CDR3 sequence is CSVEDREAPGNEQFF. The CDR3 bases are TGCAGCGTTGAAGACCGGGAGGCCCCGGGGAATGAGCAGTTCTTC.

The V and J genes are TRBV4-3 and TRBJ2-7; 11 nucleotides align to TRBD2. The V and J ends lost 0 bases and 3 bases, in that order; junction bases with no gene match: 10. CDR3 length equals 18 residues. Germline values: CDR1 LGHNA, CDR2 YSLEER. The CDR3 DNA follows: TGCGCCAGCAGCCAAGATTTGGCACCGGGACTAGCGGTCTACGAGCAGTACTTC. It translates to CASSQDLAPGLAVYEQYF.

This clonotype was seen only a few times. The chain links TRBV5-5 to TRBJ1-2; TRBD1 matches 7 bases. CDR1 and CDR2 from the germline V gene are SGHKS and YYEKEE (reference sequence). V lost 5 bases and J lost 4; bases outside the gene matches: 8. The CDR3 length is 14 residues. CDR3 amino acids: CASSPTGSAYGYTF. In DNA, the CDR3 is TGTGCCAGCAGTCCGACAGGGTCTGCCTATGGCTACACCTTC. The full variable domain, rest sourced from reference TRBV5-5 and TRBJ1-2, is DAGVTQSPTHLIKTRGQQVTLRCSPISGHKSVSWYQQVLGQGPQFIFQYYEKEERGRGNFPDRFSARQFPNYSSELNVNALLLGDSALYLCASSPTGSAYGYTFGSGTRLTVV.

The CDR3 nucleotides read TGCAGTGCTAGGGACAACAGGGGAGAGACCCAGTACTTC. Translated: CSARDNRGETQYF. V gene TRBV20-1 combines with J gene TRBJ2-5; TRBD1 matches 7 bases. The CDR3 spans 13 residues. Germline lookup yields CDR1 DFQATT and CDR2 SNEGSKA (reference sequence). The junction had 5 bases not matched to a gene; V was cut back by 3 bases and J by 4 bases.

This sequence joins TRBV6-8 and TRBJ2-4, with D possibly being TRBD2 (7 bases). The V and J ends lost 3 bases and 15 bases respectively, with 24 bases between them. The CDR3 runs 15 residues. CDR1 and CDR2 (germline): MNHGY, SAAAGT. The CDR3 loop reads CASSYQDGGPQAGYF. The CDR3 DNA sequence: TGTGCCAGCAGTTATCAAGACGGGGGGCCCCAAGCAGGGTACTTC.

This clonotype turned up a few times. The gene calls are TRBV3-1 and TRBJ1-5, with D hard to call. This CDR3 comprises 13 residues. Germline CDR1 reads LGHDT; CDR2 reads YNNKEL (reference sequence). V dropped 4 bases and J dropped 4 bases, with 8 bases sitting between them. CDR3 bases: TGTGCCAGCAGCCGCGGGCCAAATCAGCCCCAGCATTTT. Its protein is CASSRGPNQPQHF.

The CDR3 sequence: CASSKSLAGPAYNEQFF. The CDR3 DNA sequence: TGTGCCAGCAGCAAAAGTCTAGCGGGTCCGGCCTACAATGAGCAGTTCTTC. The chain employs TRBV7-2 and TRBJ2-1; TRBD2 matches at 8 bases. Germline V lookup: CDR1 SGHTA, CDR2 FQGNSA. Trimming at V came to 5 bases and at J to 2 bases, leaving 11 bases not matched to a gene. The CDR3 runs 17 residues.

This clonotype showed up just a few times. The chain couples TRBV5-1 to TRBJ2-7; no firm D call. Germline CDR1 is SGHRS and CDR2 is YFSETQ. This CDR3 has 13 residues. The V end lost 0 bases, the J end lost 2 bases, and 6 bases lay between the germline ends. CDR3 amino acids: CASSLVRPYEQYF. CDR3 DNA sequence: TGCGCCAGCAGCTTGGTCAGGCCCTACGAGCAGTACTTC.

This clonotype appeared a few times. CDR3 amino acids: CASSRLGSGSLQETQYF. CDR3 in DNA: TGCGCCAGCAGCCGGCTTGGTAGCGGGAGTCTGCAAGAGACCCAGTACTTC. This rearrangement joins TRBV5-1 to TRBJ2-5; 9 nucleotides agree with TRBD2. Germline-derived CDR1 and CDR2 are SGHRS and YFSETQ. The CDR3 runs to 17 residues. The junction had 12 bases not matched to a gene; V was cut back by 4 bases and J by 2 bases. Based on the CDR3 plus reference TRBV5-1 and TRBJ2-5, the full variable domain is KAGVTQTPRYLIKTRGQQVTLSCSPISGHRSVSWYQQTPGQGLQFLFEYFSETQRNKGNFPGRFSGRQFSNSRSEMNVSTLELGDSALYLCASSRLGSGSLQETQYFGPGTRLLVL.

In this sample, this clonotype turned up a few times. The chain joins TRBV30 to TRBJ2-1; no definite D call. Germline V gene data show CDR1 as GTSNPN and CDR2 as SVGIG (reference sequence). The CDR3 loop spans 13 amino acids. V was pared by 2 bases and J by 7 bases, with 12 bases between. The CDR3 nucleotides are TGTGCCTGGAGTCTACACAACAATAATGAGCAGTTCTTC. Translation: CAWSLHNNNEQFF.

The chain combines TRBV11-3 with TRBJ2-3; D gene unclear. V was clipped by 1 base and J by 8 bases, with 13 bases between them. The CDR3 has 14 residues. The germline V gene encodes CDR1 SGHNT and CDR2 YENEEA. DNA for the CDR3: TGTGCCAGCAGCTTAGTCGCCGGAAGTACTACGCAGTATTTT. It encodes CASSLVAGSTTQYF.

This clonotype was picked up one time. The V and J genes are TRBV7-3 and TRBJ2-1; no clear D gene. In germline, CDR1 is SGHTA, CDR2 FQGTGA. With 2 bases removed from V and 6 bases from J, the gap between germline ends came to 11 bases. The CDR3 is made up of 14 amino acids. The DNA of the CDR3 is TGTGCCAGCAGCTTATTAGGAAGCGTCAATGAGCAGTTCTTC. It translates to CASSLLGSVNEQFF.

This clonotype turned up a few times. V is TRBV4-3 and J is TRBJ2-7; D gene unclear. This CDR3 has 13 residues. Germline-derived CDR1 and CDR2 are LGHNA and YSLEER. Trimming removed 0 bases from V and 3 bases from J, with 6 bases in between. The CDR3 spells CASSQDRLYEQYF. The CDR3 DNA follows: TGCGCCAGCAGCCAAGATCGACTCTACGAGCAGTACTTC.

This sequence joins TRBV20-1 and TRBJ2-3; D remains unclear. V was cut by 2 bases and J by 5 bases, with 8 bases left in between. The germline gives CDR1 DFQATT, CDR2 SNEGSKA (reference sequence). CDR3 length: 12 amino acids. CDR3 in amino acids: CSARLVGDTQYF. The CDR3 nucleotides read TGCAGTGCTAGACTCGTGGGAGATACGCAGTATTTT.

The chain uses TRBV7-9 and TRBJ1-1; 7 nucleotides agree with TRBD1. Germline V gene lookup returns CDR1 SEHNR and CDR2 FQNEAQ (reference sequence). The V gene end was trimmed by 6 bases and the J gene end by 0 bases; junction bases not matched to a gene: 7. The CDR3 consists of 15 residues. Here the CDR3 DNA reads TGTGCCAGCAGAAACAAGGACAGGTTGAACACTGAAGCTTTCTTT. Amino acids: CASRNKDRLNTEAFF.

The J gene is TRBJ2-1, the V gene TRBV11-2; 7 positions match TRBD1. CDR1 and CDR2 from the germline V gene are SGHAT and FQNNGV. There are 14 residues in the CDR3. Trimming at V came to 5 bases and at J to 9 bases, leaving 10 bases not matched to a gene. The CDR3 spells CASSPVTGDLEQFF. CDR3 in DNA: TGTGCCAGCAGCCCGGTTACAGGGGACCTTGAGCAGTTCTTC.